This T cell receptor (beta chain) was identified in a study of T cell responses to AZD1222 COVID-19 vaccine. General study points: Recipients of two AZD1222 doses showed rising Spike-specific TCR breadth and depth.

Notes on this clone: As yet, its antigen is unknown.

The assay was immunoSEQ multiplex PCR, and TCRdb's table has in-frame clones only and misses some. This table holds roughly 150,000 clones, roughly 87% found once. The germline CDR1 and CDR2 sequences are LNHNV and YYDKDF (reference sequence). The V end lost 0 bases, the J end lost 4 bases, and 12 bases lay between the germline ends. The CDR3 is 15 amino acids. Pooled together were second doses at about 4 or about 12 weeks. The sample consisted of peripheral blood, taken 28 days after the second AZD1222 dose. The receptor's source is an adult who received the AZD1222 COVID-19 vaccine. The V gene is TRBV15, the J gene TRBJ1-2; D unclear. CDR3 DNA: TGTGCCACCAGCAGAGATCTGGAGGCAGGCTATGGCTACACCTTC. It codes for CATSRDLEAGYGYTF.